The sequence of this T cell receptor beta chain was determined in a study of human T cells and chemical hapten exposure. Study background: Variation in per-sample TCR yields came mainly from small pooled library volume differences.

The sample's time point: patch test 2, 6 weeks after DPC sensitization. Sample treatment: therapeutic diphenylcyclopropenone sensitization with weekly scalp DPC. What the library attached to individual cDNA molecules were unique molecular identifiers. Original analysis: Per-sample TCR counts ranged from about 23,224 to 750,000, median 95,638. MiXCR, run by TCRdb on the RACE reads, gives a single entry per CDR3 protein. It is TCRdb's table, rather than the study itself, that gives the V and J calls and clone size. The table has a few hundred thousand distinct CDR3 sequences, more than 5% seen once. The CDR3 consists of 15 residues. Germline V gene data show CDR1 as SGHVS and CDR2 as FQNEAQ. The J segment lost 6 bases and the V segment lost 5 bases, leaving 10 bases of the junction unmatched.

This chain connects TRBV7-8 to TRBJ2-3; 8 positions match TRBD2. The sequencing used whole blood, collected in connection with sensitization to the hapten diphenylcyclopropenone (DPC). This TCR was sampled from a young woman with alopecia areata. Some clones in this sample may be carry-over from other donors' samples. DNA for the CDR3: TGTGCCAGCAGCCCCCGGGAGGCTAGCGGGGATACGCAGTATTTT. It translates to CASSPREASGDTQYF.